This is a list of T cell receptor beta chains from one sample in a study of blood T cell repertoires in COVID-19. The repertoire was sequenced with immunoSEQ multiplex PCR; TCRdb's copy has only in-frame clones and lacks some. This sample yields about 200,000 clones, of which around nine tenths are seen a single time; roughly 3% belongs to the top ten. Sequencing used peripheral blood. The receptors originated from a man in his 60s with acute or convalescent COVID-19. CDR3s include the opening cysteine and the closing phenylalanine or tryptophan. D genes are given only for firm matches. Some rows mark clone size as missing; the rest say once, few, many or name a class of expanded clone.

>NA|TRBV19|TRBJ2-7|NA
CASSPLGGEQYF
TGTGCCAGTAGTCCACTAGGAGGCGAGCAGTACTTC
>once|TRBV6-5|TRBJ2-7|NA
CASRDHGQSYEQYF
TGTGCCAGCAGAGACCATGGACAGTCCTACGAGCAGTACTTC
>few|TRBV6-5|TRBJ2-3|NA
CASSPGQTSTDTQYF
TGTGCCAGCAGTCCTGGGCAGACCAGCACAGATACGCAGTATTTT
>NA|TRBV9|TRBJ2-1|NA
CASSVGVSEGFWPREQFF
TGTGCCAGCAGCGTAGGGGTGTCGGAGGGGTTCTGGCCCCGGGAGCAGTTCTTC
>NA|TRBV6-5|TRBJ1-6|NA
CANSREITAPLHF
TGTGCCAACTCGAGGGAGATCACGGCGCCCCTCCACTTT
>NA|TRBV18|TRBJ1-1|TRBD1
CASSPIGQGGNTEAFF
TGTGCCAGCTCACCGATCGGACAGGGGGGGAACACTGAAGCTTTCTTT
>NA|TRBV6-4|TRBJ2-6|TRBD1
CASTGTGSGANVLTF
TGTGCCAGCACGGGGACAGGGTCCGGGGCCAACGTCCTGACTTTC
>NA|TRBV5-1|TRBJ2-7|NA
CASTLERPGEQYF
TGCGCCAGCACACTTGAGCGTCCGGGTGAGCAGTACTTC
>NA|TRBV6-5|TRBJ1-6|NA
CASSRQRYNSPLHF
TGTGCCAGCAGCAGACAGCGCTATAATTCACCCCTCCACTTT
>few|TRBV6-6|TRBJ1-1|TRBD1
CASSRTGGRGNTEAFF
TGTGCCAGCAGTCGGACAGGGGGCCGGGGGAACACTGAAGCTTTCTTT
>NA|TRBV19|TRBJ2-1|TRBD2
CASSTKTSGGWNEQFF
TGTGCCAGTAGTACAAAGACTAGCGGGGGGTGGAATGAGCAGTTCTTC
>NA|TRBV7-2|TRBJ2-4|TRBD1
CASSLEQGSAKNIQYF
TGTGCCAGCAGCCTGGAACAGGGGTCTGCCAAAAACATTCAGTACTTC
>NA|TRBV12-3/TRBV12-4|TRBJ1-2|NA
CASSLLRGYTF
TGTGCCAGCAGTTTGTTGAGGGGCTACACCTTC